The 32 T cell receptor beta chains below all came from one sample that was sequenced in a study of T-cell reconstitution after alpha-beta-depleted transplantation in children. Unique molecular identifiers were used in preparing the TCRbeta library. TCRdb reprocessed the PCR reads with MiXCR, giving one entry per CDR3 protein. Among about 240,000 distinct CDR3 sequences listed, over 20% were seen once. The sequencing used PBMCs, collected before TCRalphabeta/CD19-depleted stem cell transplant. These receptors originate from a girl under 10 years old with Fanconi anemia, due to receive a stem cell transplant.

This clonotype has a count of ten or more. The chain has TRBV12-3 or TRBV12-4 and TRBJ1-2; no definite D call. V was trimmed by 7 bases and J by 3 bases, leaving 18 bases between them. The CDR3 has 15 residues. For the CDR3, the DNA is TGTGCCAGCAATAGCATCCCGTCAGGTCACTATGGCTACACCTTC. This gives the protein CASNSIPSGHYGYTF.

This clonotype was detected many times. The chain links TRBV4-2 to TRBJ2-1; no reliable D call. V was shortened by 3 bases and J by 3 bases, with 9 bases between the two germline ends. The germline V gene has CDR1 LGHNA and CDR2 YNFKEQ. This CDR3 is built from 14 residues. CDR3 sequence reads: CASSQKDHYNEQFF. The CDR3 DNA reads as TGTGCCAGCAGCCAGAAGGACCACTACAATGAGCAGTTCTTC.

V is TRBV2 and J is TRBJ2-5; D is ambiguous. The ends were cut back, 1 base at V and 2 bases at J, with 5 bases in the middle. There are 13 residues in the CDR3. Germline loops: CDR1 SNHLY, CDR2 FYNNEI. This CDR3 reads CASSEDSQETQYF. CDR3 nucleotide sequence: TGTGCCAGCAGTGAAGACTCGCAAGAGACCCAGTACTTC.

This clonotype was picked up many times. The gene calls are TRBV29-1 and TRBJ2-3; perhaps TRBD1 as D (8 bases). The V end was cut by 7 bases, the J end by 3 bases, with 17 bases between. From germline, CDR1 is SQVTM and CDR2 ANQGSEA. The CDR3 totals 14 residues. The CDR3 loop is CSAPQGGRTDTQYF. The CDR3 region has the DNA TGCAGCGCACCACAGGGGGGGAGGACAGATACGCAGTATTTT.

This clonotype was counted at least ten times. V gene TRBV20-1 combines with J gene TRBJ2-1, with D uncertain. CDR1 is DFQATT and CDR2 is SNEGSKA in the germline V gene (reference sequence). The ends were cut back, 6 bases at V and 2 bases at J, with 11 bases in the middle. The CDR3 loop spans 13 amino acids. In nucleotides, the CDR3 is TGCAGTGCCAAGTGGCGAGCCTACAATGAGCAGTTCTTC. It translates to CSAKWRAYNEQFF.

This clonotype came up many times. CDR3 nucleotides: TGTGCCAGCAGTAGGGGGACCGCAAGCTCCTACGAGCAGTACTTC. Translation: CASSRGTASSYEQYF. The rearrangement joins TRBV6-5 to TRBJ2-7, with a tentative D call TRBD1 (6 bases). Germline V gene lookup returns CDR1 MNHEY and CDR2 SVGAGI. V was pared by 5 bases and J by 0 bases, with 14 bases between. The CDR3 has 15 residues.

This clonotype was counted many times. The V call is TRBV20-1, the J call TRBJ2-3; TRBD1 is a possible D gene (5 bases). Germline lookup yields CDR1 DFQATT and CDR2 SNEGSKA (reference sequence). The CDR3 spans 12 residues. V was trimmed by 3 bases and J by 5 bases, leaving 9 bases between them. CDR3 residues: CSASEQGDTQYF. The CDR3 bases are TGCAGTGCTAGCGAGCAGGGAGATACGCAGTATTTT.

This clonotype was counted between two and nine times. CDR3 sequence reads: CASSFSGGSNYGYTF. In DNA, the CDR3 is TGTGCCAGCAGTTTCTCCGGGGGCTCAAACTATGGCTACACCTTC. The gene calls are TRBV12-3 or TRBV12-4 and TRBJ1-2; TRBD1 might be the D (6 bases). Trimming cost V 3 bases and J 2 bases, with 13 bases left between them. This CDR3 contains 15 residues.

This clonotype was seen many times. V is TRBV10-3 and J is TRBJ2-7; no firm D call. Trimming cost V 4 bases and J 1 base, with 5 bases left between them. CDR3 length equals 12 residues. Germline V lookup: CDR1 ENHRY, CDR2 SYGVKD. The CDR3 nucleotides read TGTGCCATCAGTGGTCCGTCCTACGAGCAGTACTTC. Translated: CAISGPSYEQYF.

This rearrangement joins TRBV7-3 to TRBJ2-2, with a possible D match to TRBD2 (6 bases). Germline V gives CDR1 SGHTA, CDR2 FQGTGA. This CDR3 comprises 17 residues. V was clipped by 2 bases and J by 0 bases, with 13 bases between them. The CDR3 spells CASSLLPGLPNTGELFF. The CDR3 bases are TGTGCCAGCAGCTTATTACCGGGACTCCCGAACACCGGGGAGCTGTTTTTT.

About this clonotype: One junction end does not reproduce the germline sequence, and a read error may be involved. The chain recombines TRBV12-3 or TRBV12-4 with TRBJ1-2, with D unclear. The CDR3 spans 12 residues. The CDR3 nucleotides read TGTGCCAGCAGTTTTGGGGAGAATGGCTACCCCTTC. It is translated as CASSFGENGYPF.

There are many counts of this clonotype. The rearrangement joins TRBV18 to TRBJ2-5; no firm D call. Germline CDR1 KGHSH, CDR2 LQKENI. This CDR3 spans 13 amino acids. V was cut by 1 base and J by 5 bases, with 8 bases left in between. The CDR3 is CASSPLQGETQYF. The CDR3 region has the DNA TGTGCCAGCTCACCACTTCAAGGGGAGACCCAGTACTTC.

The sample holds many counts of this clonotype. CDR3 sequence reads: CSVVGQRGVNTEAFF. In nucleotides, the CDR3 is TGCAGCGTTGTGGGGCAGCGGGGGGTGAACACTGAAGCTTTCTTT. The chain carries TRBV29-1 and TRBJ1-1; D is possibly TRBD1 (5 bases). Germline V CDR1 and CDR2: SQVTM, ANQGSEA. Trimming removed 4 bases from V and 0 bases from J, with 15 bases in between. The CDR3 runs 15 residues.

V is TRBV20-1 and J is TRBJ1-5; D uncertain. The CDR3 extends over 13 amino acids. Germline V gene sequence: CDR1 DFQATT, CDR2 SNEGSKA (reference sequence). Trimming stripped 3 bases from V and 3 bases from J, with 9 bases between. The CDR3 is CSASKGNNQPQHF. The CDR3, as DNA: TGCAGTGCTAGTAAGGGCAACAATCAGCCCCAGCATTTT.

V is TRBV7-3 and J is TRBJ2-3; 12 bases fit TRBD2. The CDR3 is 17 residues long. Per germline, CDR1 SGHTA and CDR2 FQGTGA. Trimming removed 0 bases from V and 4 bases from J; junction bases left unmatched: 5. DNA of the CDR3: TGTGCCAGCAGCTTAACGGGGACTAGCGGGCTCCCAGATACGCAGTATTTT. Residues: CASSLTGTSGLPDTQYF. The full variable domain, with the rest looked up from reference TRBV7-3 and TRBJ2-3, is GAGVSQTPSNKVTEKGKYVELRCDPISGHTALYWYRQSLGQGPEFLIYFQGTGAADDSGLPNDRFFAVRPEGSVSTLKIQRTERGDSAVYLCASSLTGTSGLPDTQYFGPGTRLTVL.

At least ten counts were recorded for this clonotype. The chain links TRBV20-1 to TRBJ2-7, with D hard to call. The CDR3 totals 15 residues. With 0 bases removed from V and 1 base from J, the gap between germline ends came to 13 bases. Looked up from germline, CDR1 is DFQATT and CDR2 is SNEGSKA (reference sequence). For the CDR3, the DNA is TGCAGTGCTAGAGATCCGTGGTCCCCTTCCTACGAGCAGTACTTC. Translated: CSARDPWSPSYEQYF.

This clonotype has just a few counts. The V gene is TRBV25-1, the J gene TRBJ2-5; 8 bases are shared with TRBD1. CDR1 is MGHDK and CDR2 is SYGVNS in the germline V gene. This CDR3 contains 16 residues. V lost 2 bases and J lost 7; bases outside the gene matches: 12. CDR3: CASSERTQGAGGTQYF. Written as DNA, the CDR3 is TGTGCCAGCAGTGAACGCACGCAGGGGGCTGGAGGGACCCAGTACTTC. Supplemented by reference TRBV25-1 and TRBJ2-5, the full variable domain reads EADIYQTPRYLVIGTGKKITLECSQTMGHDKMYWYQQDPGMELHLIHYSYGVNSTEKGDLSSESTVSRIRTEHFPLTLESARPSHTSQYLCASSERTQGAGGTQYFGPGTRLLVL.

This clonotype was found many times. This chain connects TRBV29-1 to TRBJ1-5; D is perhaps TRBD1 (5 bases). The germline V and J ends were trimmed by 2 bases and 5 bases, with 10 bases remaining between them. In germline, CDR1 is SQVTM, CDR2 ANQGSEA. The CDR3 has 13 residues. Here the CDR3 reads CSVEMGVDQPQHF. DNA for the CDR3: TGCAGCGTTGAAATGGGGGTGGATCAGCCCCAGCATTTT.

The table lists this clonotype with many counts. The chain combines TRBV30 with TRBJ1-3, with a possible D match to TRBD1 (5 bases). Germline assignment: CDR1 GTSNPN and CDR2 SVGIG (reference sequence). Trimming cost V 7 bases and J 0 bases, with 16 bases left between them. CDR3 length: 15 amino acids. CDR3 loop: CAYGAGRSSGNTIYF. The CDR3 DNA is TGTGCCTACGGGGCAGGGAGAAGCTCTGGAAACACCATATATTTT.

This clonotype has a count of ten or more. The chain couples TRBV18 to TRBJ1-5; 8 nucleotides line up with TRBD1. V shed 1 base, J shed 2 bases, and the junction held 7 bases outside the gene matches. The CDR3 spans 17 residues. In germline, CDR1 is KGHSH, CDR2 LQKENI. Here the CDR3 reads CASSPQLTGVGNQPQHF. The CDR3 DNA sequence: TGTGCCAGCTCACCACAACTGACAGGGGTGGGCAATCAGCCCCAGCATTTT.

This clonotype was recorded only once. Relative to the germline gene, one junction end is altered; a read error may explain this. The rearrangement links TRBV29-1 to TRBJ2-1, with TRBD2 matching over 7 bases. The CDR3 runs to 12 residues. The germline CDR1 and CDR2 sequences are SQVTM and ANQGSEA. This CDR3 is CGVGYGRDEQFF. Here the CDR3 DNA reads TGCGGCGTCGGCTATGGGAGGGATGAGCAGTTCTTC.

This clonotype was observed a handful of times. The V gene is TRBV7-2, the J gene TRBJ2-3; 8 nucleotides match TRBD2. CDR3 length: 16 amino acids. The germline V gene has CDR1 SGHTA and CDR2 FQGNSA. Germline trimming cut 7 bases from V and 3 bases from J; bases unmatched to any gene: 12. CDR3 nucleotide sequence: TGTGCCAGCAACCCACGGGGGACTAGACTGACAGATACGCAGTATTTT. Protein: CASNPRGTRLTDTQYF.

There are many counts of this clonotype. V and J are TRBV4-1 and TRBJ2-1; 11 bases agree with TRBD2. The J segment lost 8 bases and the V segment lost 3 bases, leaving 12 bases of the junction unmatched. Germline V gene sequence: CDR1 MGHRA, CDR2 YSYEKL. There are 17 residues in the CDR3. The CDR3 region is CASSHGQLAGEGYEQFF. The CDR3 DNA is TGCGCCAGCAGCCACGGTCAACTAGCGGGAGAGGGGTATGAGCAGTTCTTC.

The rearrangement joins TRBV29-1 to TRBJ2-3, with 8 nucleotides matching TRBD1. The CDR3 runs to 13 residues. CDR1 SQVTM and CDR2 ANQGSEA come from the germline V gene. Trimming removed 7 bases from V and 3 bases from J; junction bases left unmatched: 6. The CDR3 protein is CSETGVGTDTQYF. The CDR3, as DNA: TGCAGCGAGACAGGGGTGGGGACAGATACGCAGTATTTT.

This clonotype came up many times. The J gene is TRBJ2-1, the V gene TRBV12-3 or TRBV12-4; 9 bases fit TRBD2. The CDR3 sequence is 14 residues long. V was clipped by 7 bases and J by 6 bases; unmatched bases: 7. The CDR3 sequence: CASTVAGEGNEQFF. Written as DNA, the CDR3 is TGTGCCAGCACCGTAGCGGGAGAAGGCAATGAGCAGTTCTTC.

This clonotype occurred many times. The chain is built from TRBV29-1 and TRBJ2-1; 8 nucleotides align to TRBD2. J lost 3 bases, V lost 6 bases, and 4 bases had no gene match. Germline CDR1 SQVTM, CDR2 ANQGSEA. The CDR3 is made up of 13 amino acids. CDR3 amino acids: CSVLTSDYNEQFF. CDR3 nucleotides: TGCAGCGTCTTGACTAGCGACTACAATGAGCAGTTCTTC.

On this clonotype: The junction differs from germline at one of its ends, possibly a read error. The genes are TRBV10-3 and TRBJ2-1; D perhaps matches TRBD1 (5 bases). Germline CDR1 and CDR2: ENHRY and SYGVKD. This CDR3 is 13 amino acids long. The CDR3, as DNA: TGTGCCATTCAGGGTTCCTCCCACAATGAGCAGTTCTTC. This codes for CAIQGSSHNEQFF.

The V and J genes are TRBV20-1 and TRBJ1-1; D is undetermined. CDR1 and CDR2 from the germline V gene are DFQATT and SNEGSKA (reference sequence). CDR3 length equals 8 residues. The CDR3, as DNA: TGCAGCGACACTGAAGCTTTCTTT. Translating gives CSDTEAFF.

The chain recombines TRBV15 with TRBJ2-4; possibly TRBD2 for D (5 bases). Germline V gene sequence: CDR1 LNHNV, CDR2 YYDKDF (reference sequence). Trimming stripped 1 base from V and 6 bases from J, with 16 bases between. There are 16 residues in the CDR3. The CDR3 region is CATSRVGSAELNIQYF. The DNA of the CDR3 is TGTGCCACCAGCAGAGTGGGTAGCGCCGAACTAAACATTCAGTACTTC.

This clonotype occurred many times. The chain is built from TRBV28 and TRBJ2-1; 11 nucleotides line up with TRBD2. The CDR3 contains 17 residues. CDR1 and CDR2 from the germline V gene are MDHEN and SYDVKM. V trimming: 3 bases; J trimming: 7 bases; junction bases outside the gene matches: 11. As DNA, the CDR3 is TGTGCCAGCAGTTTTAACCTCGGGACTAGCGGAGAGAATGAGCAGTTCTTC. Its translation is CASSFNLGTSGENEQFF.

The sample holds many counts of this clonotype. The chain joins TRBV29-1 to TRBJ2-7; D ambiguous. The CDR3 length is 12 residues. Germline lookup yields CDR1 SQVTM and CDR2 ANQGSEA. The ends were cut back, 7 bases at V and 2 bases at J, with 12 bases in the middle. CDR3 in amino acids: CSAAGDAYEQYF. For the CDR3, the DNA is TGCAGCGCTGCAGGAGATGCCTACGAGCAGTACTTC.

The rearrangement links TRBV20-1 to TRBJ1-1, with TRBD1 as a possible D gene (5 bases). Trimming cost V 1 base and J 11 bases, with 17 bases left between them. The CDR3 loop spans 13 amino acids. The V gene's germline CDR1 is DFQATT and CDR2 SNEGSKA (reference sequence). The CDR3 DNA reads TGCAGTGCTAGAGTATGGGGGTTTGGAGGTGCTTTCTTT. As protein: CSARVWGFGGAFF.